The rows below give T cell receptor beta chains drawn from one sample of a study of shared clonotypes between healthy human individuals. The method was immunoSEQ multiplex PCR; TCRdb's version includes in-frame clones alone and lacks a portion of them. The sample has more than 2 million clones, approximately 95% seen once. The sequenced sample consisted of naive CD4+ T cells sorted from blood. Every receptor here comes from a young man in good health. Each CDR3 is given with its conserved first and last residue.

V: TRBV7-8
J: TRBJ2-2
CDR3: CASSQSGLAGLGELFF

V: TRBV7-9
J: TRBJ2-7
CDR3: CASSPRDRGRSSSYEQYF

V: TRBV5-4
J: TRBJ1-1
CDR3: CASSSGHMNTEAFF

V: TRBV7-9
J: TRBJ2-5
CDR3: CASSLVGLEYQETQYF

V: TRBV6-1
J: TRBJ2-3
CDR3: CASSESGTRDTDTQYF

V: TRBV5-6
J: TRBJ2-4
CDR3: CASSLASGRVKNIQYF

V: TRBV18
J: TRBJ1-1
CDR3: CASSSNRDTEAFF

V: TRBV5-1
J: TRBJ1-1
CDR3: CASKAMTGGTEAFF

V: TRBV5-1
J: TRBJ2-3
CDR3: CASSFLGSTDTQYF

V: TRBV10-3
J: TRBJ2-7
CDR3: CAGGTDVYEQYF

V: TRBV28
J: TRBJ1-2
CDR3: CASSLPLSNYGYTF

V: TRBV13
J: TRBJ2-7
CDR3: CASSLMGGEQYF

V: TRBV5-4
J: TRBJ1-2
CDR3: CASSLAGDSYTF

V: TRBV6-1
J: TRBJ1-1
CDR3: CASSEFTLGGTEAFF

V: TRBV28
J: TRBJ1-2
CDR3: CASGRTGRLGYTF

V: TRBV29-1
J: TRBJ1-1
CDR3: CSAGQGAASTEAFF

V: TRBV10-3
J: TRBJ2-2
CDR3: CAISEWGGGGTGELFF

V: TRBV10-3
J: TRBJ2-7
CDR3: CAIRGLAGHYEQYF

V: TRBV11-2
J: TRBJ1-2
CDR3: CASSPGGNYGYTF

V: TRBV11-2
J: TRBJ2-5
CDR3: CASSQGSSGQETQYF

V: TRBV7-2
J: TRBJ2-1
CDR3: CASAKEAGGMREQFF

V: TRBV2
J: TRBJ1-2
CDR3: CASSGETVDGYTF

V: TRBV6-5
J: TRBJ1-5
CDR3: CASRRTGGNQPQHF

V: TRBV7-2
J: TRBJ1-1
CDR3: CASSAPGQLNTEAFF

V: TRBV5-1
J: TRBJ1-5
CDR3: CASSLEAAGLGPQHF

V: TRBV5-1
J: TRBJ2-2
CDR3: CASSLPTGALTGELFF

V: TRBV6-7
J: TRBJ2-1
CDR3: CASSFTRGQGKGNEQFF

V: TRBV6-1
J: TRBJ2-7
CDR3: CASSYLDRYYEQYF

V: TRBV7-9
J: TRBJ1-5
CDR3: CASSRAQDSGQPQHF

V: TRBV28
J: TRBJ1-1
CDR3: CASSLMGHSTEAFF

V: TRBV2
J: TRBJ2-3
CDR3: CASSQQRADTQYF

V: TRBV15
J: TRBJ1-5
CDR3: CATSRAVKNQPQHF

V: TRBV6-5
J: TRBJ2-6
CDR3: CASSPQSPGANVLTF

V: TRBV5-6
J: TRBJ2-5
CDR3: CASSKRETQYF

V: TRBV11-1
J: TRBJ2-7
CDR3: CASSSSSYEQYF

V: TRBV5-1
J: TRBJ1-2
CDR3: CASSLAQGQGPGYTF

V: TRBV29-1
J: TRBJ2-5
CDR3: CSVGPPDLRTSKQETQYF

V: TRBV6-6
J: TRBJ2-5
CDR3: CASSYSQTQYF

V: TRBV10-3
J: TRBJ2-5
CDR3: CATTTGGAGETQYF

V: TRBV19
J: TRBJ1-6
CDR3: CASSTSGNSPLHF

V: TRBV4-1
J: TRBJ1-2
CDR3: CASSQGLGQGDYGYTF

V: TRBV4-1
J: TRBJ1-3
CDR3: CASSQEGRAVRNTIYF

V: TRBV6-6
J: TRBJ2-7
CDR3: CASSGPGSRAAYEQYF

V: TRBV11-2
J: TRBJ1-2
CDR3: CASSLSAGGGYTF

V: TRBV18
J: TRBJ1-5
CDR3: CASSPTGRVAGQPQHF

V: TRBV7-6
J: TRBJ1-3
CDR3: CASSFGHSGNTIYF